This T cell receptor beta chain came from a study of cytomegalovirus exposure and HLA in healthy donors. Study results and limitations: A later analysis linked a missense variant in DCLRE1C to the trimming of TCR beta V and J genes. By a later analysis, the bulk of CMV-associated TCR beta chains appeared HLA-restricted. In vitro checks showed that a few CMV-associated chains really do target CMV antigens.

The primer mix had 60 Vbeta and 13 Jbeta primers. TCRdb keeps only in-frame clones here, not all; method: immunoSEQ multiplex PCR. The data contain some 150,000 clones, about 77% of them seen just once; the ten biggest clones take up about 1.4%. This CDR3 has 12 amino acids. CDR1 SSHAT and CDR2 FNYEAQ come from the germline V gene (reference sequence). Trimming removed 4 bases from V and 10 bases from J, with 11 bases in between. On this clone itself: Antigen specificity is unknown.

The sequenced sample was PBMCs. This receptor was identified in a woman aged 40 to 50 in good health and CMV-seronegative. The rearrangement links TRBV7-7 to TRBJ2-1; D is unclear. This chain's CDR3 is CASSSQIGEQFF. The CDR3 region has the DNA TGTGCCAGCAGCTCACAGATTGGCGAGCAGTTCTTC.